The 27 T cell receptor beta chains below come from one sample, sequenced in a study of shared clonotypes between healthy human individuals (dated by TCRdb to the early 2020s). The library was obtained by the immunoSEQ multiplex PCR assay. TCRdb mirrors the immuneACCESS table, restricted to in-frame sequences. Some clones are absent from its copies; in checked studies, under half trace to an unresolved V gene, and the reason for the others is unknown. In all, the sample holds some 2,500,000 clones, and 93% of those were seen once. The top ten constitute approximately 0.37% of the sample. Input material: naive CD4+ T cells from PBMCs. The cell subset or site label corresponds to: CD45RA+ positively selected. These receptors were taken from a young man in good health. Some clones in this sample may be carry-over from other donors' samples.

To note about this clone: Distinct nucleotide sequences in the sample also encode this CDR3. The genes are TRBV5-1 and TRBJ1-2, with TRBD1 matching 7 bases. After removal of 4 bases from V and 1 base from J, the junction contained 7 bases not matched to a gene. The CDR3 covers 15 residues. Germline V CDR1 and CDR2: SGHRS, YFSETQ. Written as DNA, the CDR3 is TGCGCCAGCAGCGCCGGGCAGGGGGGTAACTATGGCTACACCTTC. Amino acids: CASSAGQGGNYGYTF.

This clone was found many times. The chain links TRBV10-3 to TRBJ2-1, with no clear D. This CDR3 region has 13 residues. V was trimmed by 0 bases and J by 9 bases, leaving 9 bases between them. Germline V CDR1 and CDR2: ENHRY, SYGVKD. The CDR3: CAISESNSPEQFF. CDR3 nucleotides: TGTGCCATCAGTGAGTCAAACAGCCCTGAGCAGTTCTTC.

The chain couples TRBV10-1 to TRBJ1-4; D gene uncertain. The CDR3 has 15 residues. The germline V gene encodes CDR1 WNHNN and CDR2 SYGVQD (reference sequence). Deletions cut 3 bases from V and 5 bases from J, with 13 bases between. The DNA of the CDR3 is TGCGCCAGCAGTGAACACGGTGGCTTAAATGAAAAACTGTTTTTT. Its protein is CASSEHGGLNEKLFF.

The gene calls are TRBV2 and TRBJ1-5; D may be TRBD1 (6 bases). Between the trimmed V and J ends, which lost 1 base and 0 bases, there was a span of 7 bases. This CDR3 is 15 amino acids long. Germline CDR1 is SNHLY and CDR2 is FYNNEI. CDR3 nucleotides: TGTGCCAGCAGTGAAGGACAGGCTAGCAATCAGCCCCAGCATTTT. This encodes CASSEGQASNQPQHF.

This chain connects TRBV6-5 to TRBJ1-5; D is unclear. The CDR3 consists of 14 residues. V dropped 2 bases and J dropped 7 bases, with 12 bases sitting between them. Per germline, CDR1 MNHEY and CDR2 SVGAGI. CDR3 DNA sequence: TGTGCCAGCAGTTACAATCAGGTGGGGCAGCCCCAGCATTTT. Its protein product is CASSYNQVGQPQHF.

CDR3 residues: CASSESRTAAQPQHF. CDR3 DNA sequence: TGTGCCAGCAGTGAGTCCAGGACGGCGGCTCAGCCCCAGCATTTT. This chain joins TRBV6-1 and TRBJ1-5; D uncertain. CDR1 and CDR2 from the germline V gene are MNHNS and SASEGT. The CDR3 loop spans 15 amino acids. With 3 bases removed from V and 6 bases from J, the gap between germline ends came to 15 bases.

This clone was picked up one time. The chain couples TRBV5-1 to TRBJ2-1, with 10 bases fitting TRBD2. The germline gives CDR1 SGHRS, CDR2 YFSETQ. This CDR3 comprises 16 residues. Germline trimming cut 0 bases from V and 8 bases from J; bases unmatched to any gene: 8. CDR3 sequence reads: CASSLGALAGADEQFF. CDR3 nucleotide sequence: TGCGCCAGCAGCTTGGGAGCGCTAGCGGGAGCGGATGAGCAGTTCTTC.

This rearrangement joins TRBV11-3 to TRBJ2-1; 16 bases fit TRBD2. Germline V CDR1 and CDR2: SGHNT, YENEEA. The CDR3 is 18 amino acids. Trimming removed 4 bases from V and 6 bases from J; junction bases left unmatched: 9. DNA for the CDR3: TGTGCCAGCAGCTCGTACGGCGGGACTAGCGGGAGGGCCAATGAGCAGTTCTTC. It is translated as CASSSYGGTSGRANEQFF.

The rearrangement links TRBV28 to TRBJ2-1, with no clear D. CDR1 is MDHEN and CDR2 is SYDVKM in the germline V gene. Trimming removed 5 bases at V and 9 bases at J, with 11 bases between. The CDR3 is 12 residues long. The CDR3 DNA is TGTGCCAGCAGTCGCGCGTTGGTTGAGCAGTTCTTC. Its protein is CASSRALVEQFF. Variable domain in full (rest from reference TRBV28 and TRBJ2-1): DVKVTQSSRYLVKRTGEKVFLECVQDMDHENMFWYRQDPGLGLRLIYFSYDVKMKEKGDIPEGYSVSREKKERFSLILESASTNQTSMYLCASSRALVEQFFGPGTRLTVL.

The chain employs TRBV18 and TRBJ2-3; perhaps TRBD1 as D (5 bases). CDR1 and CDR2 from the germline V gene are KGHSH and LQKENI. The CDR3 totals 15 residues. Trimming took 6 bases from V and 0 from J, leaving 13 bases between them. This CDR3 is CASSQDIASTDTQYF. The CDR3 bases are TGTGCCAGCTCGCAGGACATCGCTAGCACAGATACGCAGTATTTT.

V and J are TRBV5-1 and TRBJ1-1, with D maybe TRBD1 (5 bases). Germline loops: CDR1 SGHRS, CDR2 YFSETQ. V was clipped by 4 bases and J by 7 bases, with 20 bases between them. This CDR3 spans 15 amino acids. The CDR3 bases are TGCGCCAGCAGCCCTGACAGCGGCCCCCAAGGTGAAGCTTTCTTT. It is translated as CASSPDSGPQGEAFF. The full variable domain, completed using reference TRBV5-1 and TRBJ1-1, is KAGVTQTPRYLIKTRGQQVTLSCSPISGHRSVSWYQQTPGQGLQFLFEYFSETQRNKGNFPGRFSGRQFSNSRSEMNVSTLELGDSALYLCASSPDSGPQGEAFFGQGTRLTVV.

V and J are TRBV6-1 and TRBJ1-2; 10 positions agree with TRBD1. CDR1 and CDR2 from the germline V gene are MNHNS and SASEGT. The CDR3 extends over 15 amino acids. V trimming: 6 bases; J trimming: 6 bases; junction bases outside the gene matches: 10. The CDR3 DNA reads TGTGCCAGCAGCGAACTGGGACAGGGGTTTAATGGCTACACCTTC. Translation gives CASSELGQGFNGYTF.

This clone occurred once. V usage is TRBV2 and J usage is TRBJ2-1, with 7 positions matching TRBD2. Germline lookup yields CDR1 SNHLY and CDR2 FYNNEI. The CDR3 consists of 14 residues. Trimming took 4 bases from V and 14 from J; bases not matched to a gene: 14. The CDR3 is CASSGSSSGPGEFF. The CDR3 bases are TGTGCCAGCAGTGGAAGCTCTAGCGGCCCGGGGGAGTTCTTC.

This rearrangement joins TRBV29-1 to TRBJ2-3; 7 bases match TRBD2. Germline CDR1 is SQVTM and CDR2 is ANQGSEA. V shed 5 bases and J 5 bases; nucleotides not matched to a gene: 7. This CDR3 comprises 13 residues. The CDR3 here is CSVKGGVIDTQYF. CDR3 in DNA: TGCAGCGTTAAGGGAGGGGTTATAGATACGCAGTATTTT.

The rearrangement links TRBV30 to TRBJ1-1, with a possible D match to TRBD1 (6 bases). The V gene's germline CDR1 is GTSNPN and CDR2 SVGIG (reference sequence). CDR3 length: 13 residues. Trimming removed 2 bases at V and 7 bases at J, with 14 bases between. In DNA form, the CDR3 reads TGTGCCTGGAGTACGGCGGGGGCTATTGAAGCTTTCTTT. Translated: CAWSTAGAIEAFF.

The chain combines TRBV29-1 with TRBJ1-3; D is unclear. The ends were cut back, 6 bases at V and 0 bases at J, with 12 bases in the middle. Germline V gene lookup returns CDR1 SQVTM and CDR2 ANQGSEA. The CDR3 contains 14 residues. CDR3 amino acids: CSVGDYSSGNTIYF. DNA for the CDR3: TGCAGCGTCGGTGACTACTCCTCTGGAAACACCATATATTTT.

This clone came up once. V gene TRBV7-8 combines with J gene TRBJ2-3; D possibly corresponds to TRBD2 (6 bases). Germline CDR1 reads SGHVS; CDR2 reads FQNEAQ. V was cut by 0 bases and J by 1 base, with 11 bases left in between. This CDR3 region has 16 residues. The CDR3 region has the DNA TGTGCCAGCAGCTTAGCTCCGGGAGATGGCACAGATACGCAGTATTTT. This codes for CASSLAPGDGTDTQYF. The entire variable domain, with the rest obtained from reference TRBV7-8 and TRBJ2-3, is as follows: GAGVSQSPRYKVAKRGQDVALRCDPISGHVSLFWYQQALGQGPEFLTYFQNEAQLDKSGLPSDRFFAERPEGSVSTLKIQRTQQEDSAVYLCASSLAPGDGTDTQYFGPGTRLTVL.

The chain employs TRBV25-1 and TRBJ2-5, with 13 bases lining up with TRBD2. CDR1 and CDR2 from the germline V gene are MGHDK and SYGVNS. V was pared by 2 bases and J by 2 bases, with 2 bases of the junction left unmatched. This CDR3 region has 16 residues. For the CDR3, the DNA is TGTGCCAGCAGTGAAGGGGGACTAGCGGGACAAGAGACCCAGTACTTC. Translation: CASSEGGLAGQETQYF.

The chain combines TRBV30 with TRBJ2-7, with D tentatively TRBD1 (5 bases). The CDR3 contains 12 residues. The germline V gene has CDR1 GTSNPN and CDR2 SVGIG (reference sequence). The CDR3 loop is CGLGSGTYEQYF. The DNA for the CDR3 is TGTGGTCTGGGCTCAGGGACCTACGAGCAGTACTTC. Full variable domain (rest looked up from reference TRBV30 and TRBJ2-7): SQTIHQWPATLVQPVGSPLSLECTVEGTSNPNLYWYRQAAGRGLQLLFYSVGIGQISSEVPQNLSASRPQDRQFILSSKKLLLSDSGFYLCGLGSGTYEQYFGPGTRLTVT.

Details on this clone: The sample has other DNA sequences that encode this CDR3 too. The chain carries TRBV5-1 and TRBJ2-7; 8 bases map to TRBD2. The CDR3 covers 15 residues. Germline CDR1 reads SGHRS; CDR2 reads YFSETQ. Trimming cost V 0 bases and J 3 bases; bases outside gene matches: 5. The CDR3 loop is CASSLVLAGNYEQYF. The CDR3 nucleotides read TGCGCCAGCAGCTTGGTCCTAGCGGGCAACTACGAGCAGTACTTC.

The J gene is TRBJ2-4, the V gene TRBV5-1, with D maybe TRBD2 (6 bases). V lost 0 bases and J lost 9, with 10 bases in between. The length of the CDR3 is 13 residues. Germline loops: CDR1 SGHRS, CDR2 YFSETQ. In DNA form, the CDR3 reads TGCGCCAGCAGCTTGGCGGGAGTAAGCATTCAGTACTTC. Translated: CASSLAGVSIQYF.

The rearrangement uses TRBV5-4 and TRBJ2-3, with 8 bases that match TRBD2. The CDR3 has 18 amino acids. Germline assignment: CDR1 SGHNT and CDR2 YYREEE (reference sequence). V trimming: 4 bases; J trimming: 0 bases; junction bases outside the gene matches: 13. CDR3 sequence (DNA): TGTGCCAGCAGCCCACCGGGGGCGGGAGGACCTAGCACAGATACGCAGTATTTT. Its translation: CASSPPGAGGPSTDTQYF.

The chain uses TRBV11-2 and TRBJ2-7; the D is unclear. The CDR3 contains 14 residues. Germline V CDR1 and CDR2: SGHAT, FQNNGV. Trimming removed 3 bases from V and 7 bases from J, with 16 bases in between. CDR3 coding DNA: TGTGCCAGCAGCTTCGGTGACCCTCTAAGTGAGCAGTACTTC. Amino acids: CASSFGDPLSEQYF.

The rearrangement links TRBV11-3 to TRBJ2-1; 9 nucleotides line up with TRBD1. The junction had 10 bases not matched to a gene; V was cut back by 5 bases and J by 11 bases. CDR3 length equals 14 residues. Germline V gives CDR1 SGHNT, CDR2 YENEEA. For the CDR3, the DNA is TGTGCCAGCAGCATTACCGCCGGGACAGGGAAGCAGTTCTTC. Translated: CASSITAGTGKQFF.

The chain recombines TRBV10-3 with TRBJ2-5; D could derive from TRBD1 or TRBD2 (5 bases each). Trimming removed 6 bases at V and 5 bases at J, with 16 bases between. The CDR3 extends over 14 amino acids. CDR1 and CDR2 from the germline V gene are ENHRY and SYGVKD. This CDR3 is CAISPGTSWETQYF. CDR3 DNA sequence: TGTGCCATCAGCCCCGGGACGTCTTGGGAGACCCAGTACTTC.

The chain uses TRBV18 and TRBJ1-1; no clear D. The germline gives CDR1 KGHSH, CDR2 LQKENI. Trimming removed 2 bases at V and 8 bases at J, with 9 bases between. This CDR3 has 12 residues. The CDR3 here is CASSPSSNEAFF. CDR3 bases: TGTGCCAGCTCACCAAGTTCGAACGAAGCTTTCTTT.

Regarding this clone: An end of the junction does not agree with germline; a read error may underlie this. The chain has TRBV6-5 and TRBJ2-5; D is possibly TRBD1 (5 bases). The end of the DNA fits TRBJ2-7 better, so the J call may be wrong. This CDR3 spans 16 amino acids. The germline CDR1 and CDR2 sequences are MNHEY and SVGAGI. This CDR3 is CASSYFGAAKSYEQYF. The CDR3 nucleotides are TGTGCTAGCAGTTACTTTGGGGCAGCAAAATCCTACGAGCAGTACTTC.